This TCR beta chain was sequenced in a study of early T cells in non-severe SARS-CoV-2 infection (dated by TCRdb to the early 2020s). General notes on the study: Because TCR sequencing relied on bulk RNA taken from unsorted whole blood, pairing of alpha and beta chains was not possible.

This was a case-control study nested in a cohort of healthcare workers in London, UK, who had nasopharyngeal swab PCR tests and blood samples taken every week. Healthcare workers were enrolled in the week of the UK lockdown, from 23 to 31 March 2020, and were followed every week for up to roughly 16 weeks. Notes on this clonotype: Its antigen target is currently unknown. No base quality information exists; no much larger clone differs at one position.

To prepare the library, 5' RACE was applied. The instrument given in TCRdb is NextSeq 500. To correct for sequencing error and PCR bias, the TCR library protocol tagged individual cDNA molecules with unique molecular identifiers. TCR alpha and beta chains were both sequenced, and the abundances of alpha and beta sequences in each sample were closely correlated with each other. Processing in the source paper ran as follows. Decombinator V4 was used to annotate the V gene, J gene and CDR3 of the TCR sequences. Expanded TCRs were defined as changing significantly between any two time points under a Poisson model with p below 0.0001. TCR abundances were normalised to the total number of TCRs sequenced per sample and expressed as counts per million. VDJdb, accessed 1 November 2021, was searched for CMV, EBV and SARS-CoV-2 annotated TCRs, excluding TCRs annotated for multiple antigens. The public reads were quality trimmed at Q25 with fastp and then assembled into clones with MiXCR by TCRdb, keeping productive beta chains. Each entry is one CDR3 protein sequence, shown with its most common DNA and genes. TCRdb's processing, not the study's, gives the V and J calls here. For this sample there are some 39,000 distinct CDR3 sequences; roughly 7% appear just once. The leading ten clones occupy more than 7.5% of the sample.

General findings and caveats noted by the study authors: VDJdb matching was skewed toward anti-spike CD8 responses and likely underestimated virus-specific expansions by missing private and CD4 specificities.

This sequence was found in an adult who was a healthcare worker with PCR-confirmed SARS-CoV-2 infection or an uninfected control (not recorded which). Sequenced: whole blood.

The CDR3 reads as follows: CASSRQSGGATDTQYF. The bases are TGCGCCAGCAGCCGACAAAGCGGGGGGGCGACAGATACGCAGTATTTT. The chain was built from TRBV4-3 and TRBJ2-3; 10 nucleotides in the junction match TRBD2. Taken from the germline V gene, the CDR1 and CDR2 loops are LGHNA and YSLEER. V ends up 4 bases short and J 3 bases short, with an unmatched junction base count of 7. The CDR3, cysteine through phenylalanine, is 16 amino acids long. Only the CDR3 region is kept as DNA, spanning 48 bases read in frame from base 1.